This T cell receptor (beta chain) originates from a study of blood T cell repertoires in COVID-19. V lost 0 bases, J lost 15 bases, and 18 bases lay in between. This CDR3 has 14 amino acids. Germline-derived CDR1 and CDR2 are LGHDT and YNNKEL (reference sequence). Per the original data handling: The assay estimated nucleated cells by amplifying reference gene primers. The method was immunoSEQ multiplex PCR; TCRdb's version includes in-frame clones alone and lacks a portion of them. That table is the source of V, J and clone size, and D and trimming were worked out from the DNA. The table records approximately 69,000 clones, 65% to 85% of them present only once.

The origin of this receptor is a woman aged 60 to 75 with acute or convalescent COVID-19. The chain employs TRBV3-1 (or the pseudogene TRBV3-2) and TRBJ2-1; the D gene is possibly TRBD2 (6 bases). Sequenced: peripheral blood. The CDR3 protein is CASSQEVAGKGLFF. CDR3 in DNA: TGTGCCAGCAGCCAAGAAGTTGCGGGGAAGGGACTGTTCTTC.